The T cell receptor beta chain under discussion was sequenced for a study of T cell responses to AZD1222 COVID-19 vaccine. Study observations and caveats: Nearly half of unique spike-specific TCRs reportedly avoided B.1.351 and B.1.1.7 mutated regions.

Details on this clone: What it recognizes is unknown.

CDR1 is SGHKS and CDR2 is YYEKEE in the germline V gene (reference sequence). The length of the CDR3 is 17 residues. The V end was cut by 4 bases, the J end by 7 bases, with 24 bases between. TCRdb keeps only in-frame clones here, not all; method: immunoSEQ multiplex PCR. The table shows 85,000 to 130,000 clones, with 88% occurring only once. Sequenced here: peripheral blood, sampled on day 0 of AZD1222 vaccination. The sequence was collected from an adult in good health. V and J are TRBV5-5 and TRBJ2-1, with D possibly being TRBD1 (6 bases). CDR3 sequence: CASSRPSTGSGNNEQFF. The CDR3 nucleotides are TGTGCCAGCAGCCGACCCTCCACAGGGTCCGGGAATAATGAGCAGTTCTTC.